The entry that follows covers one T cell receptor (beta chain) sequence. Its antigen remains unidentified. This record belongs to a study of a mutant IDH1 vaccine in newly diagnosed glioma. Looking at the study overall: Beginning 4-6 weeks after radiotherapy alone, or with temozolomide cycles, vaccination took place. The therapy given earlier, which was standard therapy, consisted of radiotherapy, temozolomide, or both, and most of the patients received both.

Time point denoted: week 5, during vaccination. Topical imiquimod accompanied each vaccine dose, which consisted of 300 ug of mutant IDH1 20-mer peptide. TCRdb's table, derived via immunoSEQ multiplex PCR, lists solely in-frame clones and lacks some. Seen here are roughly 51,000 clones, approximately 86% observed once, and the top ten hold 3.1%. The study, taken as a whole, reports: Of all patients, around 94% showed vaccine-induced immune responses.

The germline gives CDR1 MNHEY, CDR2 SVGAGI. Trimming took 0 bases from V and 1 from J, leaving 9 bases between them. This CDR3 is built from 15 residues. The V and J genes are TRBV6-5 and TRBJ1-1; D gene unclear. Sequenced here: PBMCs, sampled from a glioma patient whose treatment included an IDH1 peptide vaccine. The TCR sequence derives from a woman in her late teens or twenties with glioma. Some clones in this sample may be carry-over from other donors' samples. CDR3 protein: CASSYSTGPNTEAFF. The CDR3 DNA sequence: TGTGCCAGCAGTTACTCAACCGGGCCGAACACTGAAGCTTTCTTT.